This TCR beta chain was identified during a study of OX40 agonist ivuxolimab in advanced cancers. General study findings and limits: Dosing at 0.1 to 3.0 mg/kg was accompanied by clonal expansion of CD4+ and CD8+ blood T cells by week 6.

Of note for this clone: What it binds is not known.

The protocol was immunoSEQ multiplex PCR, while the TCRdb copy is restricted to in-frame clones and leaves out a portion. The sample includes tens of thousands of clones, 75% to 90% of them seen just once. Blood draws occurred at baseline, cycle 4 day 1, and cycle 7 day 1. V was clipped by 0 bases and J by 5 bases; unmatched bases: 9. The CDR3 length is 15 residues. Germline CDR1 GTSNPN, CDR2 SVGIG (reference sequence). The source is an adult with an advanced solid tumor such as melanoma, head and neck, liver or kidney cancer. The sample was CD4+ or CD8+ T cells sorted from blood, taken in a trial of the OX40 agonist ivuxolimab. V usage is TRBV30 and J usage is TRBJ1-2; 7 bases are a match to TRBD1. The CDR3 spells CAWSVSLRGMYGYTF. The CDR3 DNA reads TGTGCCTGGAGTGTAAGCCTCAGGGGGATGTATGGCTACACCTTC.